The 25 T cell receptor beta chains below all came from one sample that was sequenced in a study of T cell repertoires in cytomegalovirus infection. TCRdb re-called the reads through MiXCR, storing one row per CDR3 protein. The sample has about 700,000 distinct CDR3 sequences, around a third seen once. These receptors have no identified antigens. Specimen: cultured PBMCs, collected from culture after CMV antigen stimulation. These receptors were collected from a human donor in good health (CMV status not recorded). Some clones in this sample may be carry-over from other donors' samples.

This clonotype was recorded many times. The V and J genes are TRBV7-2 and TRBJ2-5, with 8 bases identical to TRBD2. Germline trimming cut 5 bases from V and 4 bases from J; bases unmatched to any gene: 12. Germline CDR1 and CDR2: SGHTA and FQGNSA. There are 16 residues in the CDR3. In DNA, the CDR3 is TGTGCCAGCAGCATCCTCGGACTAGCTACAGGAGAGACCCAGTACTTC. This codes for CASSILGLATGETQYF.

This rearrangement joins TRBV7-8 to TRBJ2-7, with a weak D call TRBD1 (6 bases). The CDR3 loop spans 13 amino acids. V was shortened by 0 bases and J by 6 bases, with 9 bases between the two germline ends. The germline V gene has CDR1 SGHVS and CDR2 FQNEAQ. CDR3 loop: CASSLAQGTEQYF. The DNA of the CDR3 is TGTGCCAGCAGCTTAGCCCAGGGGACCGAGCAGTACTTC.

The CDR3 region has the DNA TGTGCCAGCAGGTTGGGAGGGCCTCAAGAGACCCAGTACTTC. It is translated as CASRLGGPQETQYF. The chain has TRBV7-2 and TRBJ2-5; 7 bases are shared with TRBD2. V was clipped by 6 bases and J by 2 bases; unmatched bases: 6. Germline loops: CDR1 SGHTA, CDR2 FQGNSA. The CDR3 consists of 14 residues.

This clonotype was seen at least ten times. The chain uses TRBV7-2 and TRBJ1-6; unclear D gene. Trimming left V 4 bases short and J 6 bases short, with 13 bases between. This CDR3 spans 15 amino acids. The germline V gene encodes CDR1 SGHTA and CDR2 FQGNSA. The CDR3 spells CASSSPGALNSPLHF. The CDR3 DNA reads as TGTGCCAGCAGCTCCCCGGGAGCCCTTAATTCACCCCTCCACTTT.

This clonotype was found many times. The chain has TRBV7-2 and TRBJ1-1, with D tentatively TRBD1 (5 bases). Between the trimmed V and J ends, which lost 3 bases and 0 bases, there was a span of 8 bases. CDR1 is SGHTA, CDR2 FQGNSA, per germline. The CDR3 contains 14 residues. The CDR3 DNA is TGTGCCAGCAGCTTGTACAGGTTGAACACTGAAGCTTTCTTT. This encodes CASSLYRLNTEAFF.

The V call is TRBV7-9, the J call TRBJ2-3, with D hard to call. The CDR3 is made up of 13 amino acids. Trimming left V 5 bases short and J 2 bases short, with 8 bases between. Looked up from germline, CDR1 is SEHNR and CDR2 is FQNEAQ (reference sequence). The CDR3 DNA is TGTGCCAGCAGCGCATGGACCACAGATACGCAGTATTTT. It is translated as CASSAWTTDTQYF. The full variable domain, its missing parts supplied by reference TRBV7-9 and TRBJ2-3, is DTGVSQNPRHKITKRGQNVTFRCDPISEHNRLYWYRQTLGQGPEFLTYFQNEAQLEKSRLLSDRFSAERPKGSFSTLEIQRTEQGDSAMYLCASSAWTTDTQYFGPGTRLTVL.

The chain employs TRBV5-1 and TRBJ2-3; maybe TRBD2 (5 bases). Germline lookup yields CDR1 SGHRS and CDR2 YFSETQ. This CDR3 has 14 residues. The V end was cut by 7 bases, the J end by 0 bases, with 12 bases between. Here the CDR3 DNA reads TGCGCCAGCGGCGAGGGTCCTAGCACAGATACGCAGTATTTT. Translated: CASGEGPSTDTQYF.

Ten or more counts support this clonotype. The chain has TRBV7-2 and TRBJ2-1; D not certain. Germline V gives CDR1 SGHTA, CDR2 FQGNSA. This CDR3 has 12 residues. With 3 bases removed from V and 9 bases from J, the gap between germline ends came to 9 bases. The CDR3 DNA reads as TGTGCCAGCAGCTTTCTCGTCGGTGAGCAGTTCTTC. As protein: CASSFLVGEQFF.

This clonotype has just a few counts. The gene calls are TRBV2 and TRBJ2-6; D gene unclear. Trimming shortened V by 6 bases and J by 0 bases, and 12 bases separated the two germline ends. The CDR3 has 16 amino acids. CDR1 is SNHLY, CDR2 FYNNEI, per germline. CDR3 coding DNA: TGTGCCAGCAGGAAGGGCTCAAGCTCTGGGGCCAACGTCCTGACTTTC. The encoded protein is CASRKGSSSGANVLTF.

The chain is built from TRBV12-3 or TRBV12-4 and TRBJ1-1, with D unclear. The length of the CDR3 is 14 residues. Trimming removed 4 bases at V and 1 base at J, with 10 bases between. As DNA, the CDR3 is TGTGCCAGCAGTTCTGCTGGCGGGAACACTGAAGCTTTCTTT. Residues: CASSSAGGNTEAFF.

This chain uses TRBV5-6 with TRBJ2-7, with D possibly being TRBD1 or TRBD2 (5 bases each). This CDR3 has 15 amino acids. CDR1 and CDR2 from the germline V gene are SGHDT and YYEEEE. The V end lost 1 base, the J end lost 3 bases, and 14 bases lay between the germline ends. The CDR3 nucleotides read TGTGCCAGCAGCTTGAGAGGGAGCAGGGACTACGAGCAGTACTTC. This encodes CASSLRGSRDYEQYF.

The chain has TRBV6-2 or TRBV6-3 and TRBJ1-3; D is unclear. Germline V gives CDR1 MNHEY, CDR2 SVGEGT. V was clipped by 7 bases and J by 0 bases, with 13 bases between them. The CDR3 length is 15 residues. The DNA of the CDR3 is TGTGCCAGCACCAACCGGCAGTTCTCTGGAAACACCATATATTTT. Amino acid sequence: CASTNRQFSGNTIYF.

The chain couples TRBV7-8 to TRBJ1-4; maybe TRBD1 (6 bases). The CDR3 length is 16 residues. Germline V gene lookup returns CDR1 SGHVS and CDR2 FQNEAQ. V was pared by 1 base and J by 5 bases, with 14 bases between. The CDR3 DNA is TGTGCCAGCAGCTTAGAAGGGGGGAGGTCAAATGAAAAACTGTTTTTT. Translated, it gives CASSLEGGRSNEKLFF.

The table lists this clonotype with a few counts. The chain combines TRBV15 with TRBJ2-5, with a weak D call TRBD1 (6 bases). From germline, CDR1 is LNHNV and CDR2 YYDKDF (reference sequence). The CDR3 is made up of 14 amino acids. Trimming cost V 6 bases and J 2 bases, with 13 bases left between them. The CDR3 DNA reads TGTGCCACCAGGTACGGGACACTTCAAGAGACCCAGTACTTC. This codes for CATRYGTLQETQYF.

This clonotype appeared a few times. The CDR3 is CASRRIPGGGLETQYF. As DNA, the CDR3 is TGTGCCAGCAGACGTATTCCAGGGGGCGGTCTAGAGACCCAGTACTTC. The chain recombines TRBV6-6 with TRBJ2-5; TRBD1 matches 8 bases. Trimming cost V 6 bases and J 4 bases; bases outside gene matches: 13. This CDR3 spans 16 amino acids. Germline CDR1 MNHNY, CDR2 SVGAGI (reference sequence).

The CDR3 loop is CASRASGARQTQYF. The CDR3 coding sequence is TGTGCCAGCAGGGCAAGCGGGGCCCGACAGACCCAGTACTTC. V gene TRBV12-3 or TRBV12-4 combines with J gene TRBJ2-5, with 7 nucleotides matching TRBD2. The CDR3 consists of 14 residues. With V trimmed by 6 bases and J by 6 bases, 10 bases remained unmatched.

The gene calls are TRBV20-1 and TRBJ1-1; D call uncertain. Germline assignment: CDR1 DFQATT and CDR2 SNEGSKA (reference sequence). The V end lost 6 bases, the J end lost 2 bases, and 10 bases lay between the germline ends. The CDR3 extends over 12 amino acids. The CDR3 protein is CSAGYGNTEAFF. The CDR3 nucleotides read TGCAGTGCCGGCTACGGAAACACTGAAGCTTTCTTT.

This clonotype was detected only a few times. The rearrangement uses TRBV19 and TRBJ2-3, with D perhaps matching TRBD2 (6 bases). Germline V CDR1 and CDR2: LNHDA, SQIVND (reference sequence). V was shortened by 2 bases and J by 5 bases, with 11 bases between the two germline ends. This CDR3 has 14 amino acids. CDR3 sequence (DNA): TGTGCCAGTAGTATAACGGCGGGGTTAGATACGCAGTATTTT. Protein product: CASSITAGLDTQYF.

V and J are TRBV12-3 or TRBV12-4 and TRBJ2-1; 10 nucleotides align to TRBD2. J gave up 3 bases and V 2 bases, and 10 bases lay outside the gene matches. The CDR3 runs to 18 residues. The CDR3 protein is CASSLPSGSPNLYNEQFF. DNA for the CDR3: TGTGCCAGCAGTTTACCTAGCGGGAGTCCTAATCTCTACAATGAGCAGTTCTTC.

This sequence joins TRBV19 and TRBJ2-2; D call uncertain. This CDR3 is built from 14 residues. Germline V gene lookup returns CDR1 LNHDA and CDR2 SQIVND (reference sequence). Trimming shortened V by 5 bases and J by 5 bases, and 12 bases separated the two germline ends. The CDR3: CASSGLEKTGELFF. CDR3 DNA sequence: TGTGCCAGTAGTGGATTAGAAAAAACCGGGGAGCTGTTTTTT.

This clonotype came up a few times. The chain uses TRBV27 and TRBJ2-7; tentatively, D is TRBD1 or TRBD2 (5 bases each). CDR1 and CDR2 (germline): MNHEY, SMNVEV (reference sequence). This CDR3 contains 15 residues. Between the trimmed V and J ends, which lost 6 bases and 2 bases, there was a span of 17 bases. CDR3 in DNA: TGTGCCAGCAGGGGCTCCGGGACGGGGCCCTACGAGCAGTACTTC. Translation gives CASRGSGTGPYEQYF.

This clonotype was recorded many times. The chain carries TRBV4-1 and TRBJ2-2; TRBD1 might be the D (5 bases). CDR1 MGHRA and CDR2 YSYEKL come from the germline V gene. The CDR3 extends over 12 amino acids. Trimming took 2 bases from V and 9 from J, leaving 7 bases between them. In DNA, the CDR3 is TGCGCCAGCAGCCAATGGGGCCGGGAGCTGTTTTTT. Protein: CASSQWGRELFF.

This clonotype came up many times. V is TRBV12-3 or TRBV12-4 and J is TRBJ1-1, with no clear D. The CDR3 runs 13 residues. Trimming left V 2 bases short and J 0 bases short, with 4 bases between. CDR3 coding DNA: TGTGCCAGCAGTTTATCCATGAACACTGAAGCTTTCTTT. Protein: CASSLSMNTEAFF.

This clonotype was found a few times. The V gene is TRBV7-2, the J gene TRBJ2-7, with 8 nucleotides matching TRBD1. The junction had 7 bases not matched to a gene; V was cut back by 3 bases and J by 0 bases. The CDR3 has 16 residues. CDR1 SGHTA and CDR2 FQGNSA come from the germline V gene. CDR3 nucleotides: TGTGCCAGCAGCTTCCAATCAGGGGGCGGCTCCTACGAGCAGTACTTC. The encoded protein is CASSFQSGGGSYEQYF.

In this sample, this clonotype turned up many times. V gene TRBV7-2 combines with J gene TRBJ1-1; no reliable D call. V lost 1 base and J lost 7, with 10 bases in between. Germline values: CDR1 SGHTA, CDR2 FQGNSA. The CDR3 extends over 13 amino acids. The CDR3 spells CASSLVAEGEAFF. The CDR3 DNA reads TGTGCCAGCAGCTTAGTCGCCGAGGGTGAAGCTTTCTTT.